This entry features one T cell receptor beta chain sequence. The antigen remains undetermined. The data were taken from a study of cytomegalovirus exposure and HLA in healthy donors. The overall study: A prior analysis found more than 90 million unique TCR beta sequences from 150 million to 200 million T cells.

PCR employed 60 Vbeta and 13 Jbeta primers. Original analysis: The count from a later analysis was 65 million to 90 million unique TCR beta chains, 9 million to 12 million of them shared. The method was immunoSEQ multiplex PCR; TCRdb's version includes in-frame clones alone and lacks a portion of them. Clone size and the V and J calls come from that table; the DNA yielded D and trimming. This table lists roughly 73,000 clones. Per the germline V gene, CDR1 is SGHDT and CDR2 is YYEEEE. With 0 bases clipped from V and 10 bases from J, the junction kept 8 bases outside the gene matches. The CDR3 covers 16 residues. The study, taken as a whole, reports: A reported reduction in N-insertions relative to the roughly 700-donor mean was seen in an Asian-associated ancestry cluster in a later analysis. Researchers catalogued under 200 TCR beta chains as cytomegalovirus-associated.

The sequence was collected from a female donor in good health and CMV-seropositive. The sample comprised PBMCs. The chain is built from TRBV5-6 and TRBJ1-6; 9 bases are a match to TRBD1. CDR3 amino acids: CASSLDRGQRESPLHF. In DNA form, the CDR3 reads TGTGCCAGCAGCTTGGACAGGGGGCAGAGGGAATCACCCCTCCACTTT.